The clone carrying this T cell receptor beta chain was seen once. Adults between about 18 and 89 years of age took part from more than 20 US areas. All recovered Cohort 3 donors got two negative PCRs, got clearance, or saw symptom resolution. The data derive from a study of blood T cell repertoires in COVID-19. The method was immunoSEQ multiplex PCR; TCRdb's version includes in-frame clones alone and lacks a portion of them. The sample shows 200,000 to 250,000 clones, roughly 79% of them seen only once. The germline gives CDR1 SGHTA, CDR2 FQGNSA. This CDR3 region has 15 residues. The V and J ends lost 10 bases and 4 bases respectively, with 20 bases between them.

Sequencing was done on a sample of PBMCs or T cells enriched from blood (not recorded which). This receptor was identified in a man aged 40-50 years who had recovered from COVID-19. The chain couples TRBV7-2 to TRBJ2-1, with D tentatively TRBD2 (7 bases). The CDR3 is CATQRGGLLYNEQFF. The CDR3 DNA reads as TGTGCCACCCAGAGGGGGGGGCTTTTGTACAATGAGCAGTTCTTC.